This TCR beta chain stems from a study of shared clonotypes between healthy human individuals. Study observations and caveats: Naive CD4 clonotypes were shared across a handful of donors at roughly 5.3%. Among the subsets, naive ones generally showed larger estimated richness than memory ones.

TCRdb's table, derived via immunoSEQ multiplex PCR, lists solely in-frame clones and lacks some. The sample carries fewer than 850,000 clones, approximately 97% recorded once. Notes on this clone: Its matching antigen is unknown. The junction differs from germline at one of its ends, possibly a read error.

The CDR3 runs to 14 residues. Per germline, CDR1 MGHDK and CDR2 SYGVNS. CD8 cells regarded as naive lacked CD45RO, were positively chosen for CCR7, and omitted terminally differentiated effector memory CD45RA+ cells. Healthy and HIV-negative, the adult donors had no recent acute infections or vaccinations. Within Nashville, Tennessee resided all donors, each a Caucasian adult. The receptor's source is a man younger than 40 in good health. The sample comprised naive CD8+ T cells sorted from blood. V and J are TRBV25-1 and TRBJ1-5, with D maybe TRBD1 (6 bases). DNA for the CDR3: TGTGCCTGCAGCGAGGGGGGCCGCCATCAGCCCCAGCATTTT. It is translated as CACSEGGRHQPQHF.